The table lists the clone carrying this T cell receptor beta chain with a few counts. What it binds is not known. In all sorted populations, purity surpassed 95%. V was pared by 0 bases and J by 8 bases, with 14 bases between. Germline CDR1 reads SGHAT; CDR2 reads FQDESV (reference sequence). This CDR3 has 15 residues. Investigators reverse transcribed all isolated RNA, so they sequenced expressed TCRB transcripts. Produced via immunoSEQ multiplex PCR; TCRdb's table is partial and in-frame only. The sample consists of hundreds of thousands of clones, over 12% of them appearing once. This sample is drawn from a study of beta chain features in type 1 diabetes. Regarding the study as a whole: Shorter TCRB CDR3s, moderately but significantly so, marked every one of the four CD4+ subsets in Type 1 diabetes patients. Compared with healthy donors, patients appeared to share more similar naive, central memory and regulatory TCRB repertoires.

The V and J genes are TRBV11-1 and TRBJ1-5; tentative D call: TRBD1 (6 bases). This receptor was taken from a man aged 18 to 30 with type 1 diabetes. The sample was naive CD4+ T cells from blood. Written as DNA, the CDR3 is TGTGCCAGCAGCTTAGCCAACGGGGGCCGGGAGCCCCAGCATTTT. The encoded protein is CASSLANGGREPQHF.